This TCR beta chain came from a study of PD-1 blockade in classical Hodgkin lymphoma. Every patient was affected by relapse after autologous stem cell transplantation, while exposure to brentuximab vedotin was not uniform. CDR3 length: 13 amino acids. Trimming took 2 bases from V and 8 from J, leaving 13 bases between them. Germline lookup yields CDR1 SGDLS and CDR2 YYNGEE. Measured with immunoSEQ multiplex PCR; TCRdb has only the in-frame clones, and not every one. In the table there are 30,000 to 45,000 clones, 88% of which are singletons. On this clone itself: Antigen: not known.

General study points: Whoever responded completely had baseline diversity much like that seen in newly diagnosed patients.

This specimen consisted of peripheral blood mononuclear cells (PBMCs), obtained before the second cycle of nivolumab. The rearrangement links TRBV9 to TRBJ1-1; D might be TRBD1 (6 bases). The source of this sequence is a human donor with classical Hodgkin lymphoma. This CDR3 is CASSVGGGVEAFF. In DNA form, the CDR3 reads TGTGCCAGCAGCGTTGGGGGCGGAGTGGAAGCTTTCTTT.